Given below is one T cell receptor (beta chain) in context. The antigen it binds to is not known. One base away there is no much larger clone; base qualities are not given. This sample was taken from a study of regulatory and conventional T cells in RAG deficiency (dated by TCRdb to about 2017). Background on the whole study: The study used high-throughput TCR beta sequencing to compare repertoire diversity and composition of Treg, conventional CD4+ and CD8+ T cells between RAG-deficient patients and healthy controls. General study outcomes and caveats: Some T-cell subset analyses were not performed for some subjects. RAG-deficient patients showed markedly lower Shannon entropy and higher Simpson indices than control T-cell subpopulations. All patient T-cell subsets had shorter CDR3 lengths; Omenn syndrome patients showed >80% Treg-Tconv repertoire overlap at nucleotide and amino acid level. In Omenn syndrome and CID/AS patients compared with controls, roughly 98-fold fewer unique TCR beta sequences were detected from Treg cells, versus 8.5 to 10-fold fewer for other subsets. Sorted CD25-high CD127-low cells from Omenn syndrome patients may represent peripherally activated cells rather than bona fide Treg cells.

The CDR3 starts with the cysteine, ends with the phenylalanine, and has 14 residues. The CDR3 DNA has 42 bases and is translated from base 1. In the germline V gene (reference sequence), CDR1 corresponds to SEHNR and CDR2 to FQNEAQ. V was cut back by 1 base and J by 8 bases, leaving a gap of 9 bases between them. Before genomic DNA extraction, conventional CD4+ T cells were isolated from blood as CD25-low CD127-high cells. Seven or eight healthy control donors served as the comparison group for repertoire analyses. The library was obtained by the immunoSEQ multiplex PCR assay. Rearranged TCR beta chain products were amplified from genomic DNA of sorted T-cell subsets and sequenced. Per the authors' processing: Shannon entropy and Simpson indices were used to quantify the repertoire diversity of productive TCR beta rearrangements. Clonal expansion was assessed using the summed frequency of the 100 most abundant productive TCR beta clonotypes among total reads. The TRB repertoires were scored with a self-reactivity index that is based on amino acid usage at CDR3beta positions 6 and 7. Two-way ANOVA was applied to the repertoire analyses, whereas Student t or Mann-Whitney tests were applied to the flow cytometric analyses. TCRdb holds this immuneACCESS table with in-frame rearrangements only. Some clones are missing; in checked studies, unresolved V genes explain under half, and the rest has no known cause. Clonal size and the V and J genes are those of that table, whereas D and trimming came from the DNA. The table for this sample lists some 20,000 clones; roughly 93% of them were counted only once. Of the sample, less than 0.95% is held by the ten largest clones.

The same sample was also used in a study of regulatory T cells. The second source states: In the multiplex PCR, 52 forward TRBV primers and 13 reverse TRBJ primers were used, and assay-based and computational corrections were applied for amplification bias. Repertoires from patients had restricted unique TRB V-J pairs and skewed V and J gene usage, with the strongest effect in regulatory T cells. The study compared T-cell receptor beta repertoires of sorted regulatory, conventional CD4+ and CD8+ T cells between CD3G-deficient patients and healthy controls. Ficoll density separation was used to isolate peripheral blood mononuclear cells. Within the immunoSEQ assay, multiplex PCR amplified rearranged TRB loci from genomic DNA. An Illumina HiSeq platform was used to sequence the TRB amplicons. Custom algorithms error-filtered the raw sequences and aligned them to reference gene sequences, after which the immunoSEQ online tools were used for analysis. Productive and nonproductive TRB rearrangement frequencies were evaluated among both unique and total sequences. Groups were compared by t tests, Mann-Whitney tests or two-way ANOVA performed in Prism software.

The V gene is TRBV7-9 and the J gene is TRBJ1-6, with TRBD1 tentatively as D gene (5 bases match). This TCR was sampled from a human donor in good health. Sample: CD4+ T cells sorted from blood. Here is the DNA: TGTGCCAGCAGCTTAGACCGGGGACATTCACCCCTCCACTTT. Its product reads: CASSLDRGHSPLHF. The reference TRBV7-9 and TRBJ1-6 proteins fill in what lies around the CDR3, so the full variable domain reads DTGVSQNPRHKITKRGQNVTFRCDPISEHNRLYWYRQTLGQGPEFLTYFQNEAQLEKSRLLSDRFSAERPKGSFSTLEIQRTEQGDSAMYLCASSLDRGHSPLHFGNGTRLTVT.